Sequencing of this TCR beta chain was carried out in a study of technical replicates of blood from several donors. Using immunoSEQ multiplex PCR, the repertoire was profiled, and TCRdb retains in-frame clones only, with some absent. The sample lists some 77,000 clones; 85% to 95% were seen once. Germline lookup yields CDR1 SNHLY and CDR2 FYNNEI. The CDR3 runs to 13 residues. Unmatched junction bases numbered 5, after V lost 5 bases and J lost 7 bases. This TCR derives from a human donor in good health. The chain combines TRBV2 with TRBJ1-1; 9 bases match TRBD1. Source material: T cells isolated from PBMCs. The CDR3 bases are TGTGCCAGCAGTTACAGGGGGCAGATTGAAGCTTTCTTT. It yields the protein CASSYRGQIEAFF. The complete variable domain, with remaining parts taken from reference TRBV2 and TRBJ1-1, reads EPEVTQTPSHQVTQMGQEVILRCVPISNHLYFYWYRQILGQKVEFLVSFYNNEISEKSEIFDDQFSVERPDGSNFTLKIRSTKLEDSAMYFCASSYRGQIEAFFGQGTRLTVV.